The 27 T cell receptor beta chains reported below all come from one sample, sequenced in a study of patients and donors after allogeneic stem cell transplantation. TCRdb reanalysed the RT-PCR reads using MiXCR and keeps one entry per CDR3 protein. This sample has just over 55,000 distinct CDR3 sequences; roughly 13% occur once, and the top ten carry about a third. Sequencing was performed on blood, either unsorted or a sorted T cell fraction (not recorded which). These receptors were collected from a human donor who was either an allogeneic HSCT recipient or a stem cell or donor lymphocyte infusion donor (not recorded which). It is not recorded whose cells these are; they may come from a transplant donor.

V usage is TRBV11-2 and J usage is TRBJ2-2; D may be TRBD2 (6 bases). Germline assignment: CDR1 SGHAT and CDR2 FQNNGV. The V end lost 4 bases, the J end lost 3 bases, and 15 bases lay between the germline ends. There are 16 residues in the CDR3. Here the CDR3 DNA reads TGTGCCAGCAGCTCCCTTAGGGGAGGCGACACCGGGGAGCTGTTTTTT. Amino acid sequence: CASSSLRGGDTGELFF.

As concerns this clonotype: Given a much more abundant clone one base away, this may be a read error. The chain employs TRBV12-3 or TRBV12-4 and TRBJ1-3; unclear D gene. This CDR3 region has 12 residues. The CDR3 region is CASSRALNTKYF. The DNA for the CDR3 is TGTGCCAGCAGCCGAGCCTTGAACACCAAATATTTT.

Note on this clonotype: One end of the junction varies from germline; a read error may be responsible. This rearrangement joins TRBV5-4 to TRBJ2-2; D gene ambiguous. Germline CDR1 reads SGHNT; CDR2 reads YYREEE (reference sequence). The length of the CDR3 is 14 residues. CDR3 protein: CANSFVTGTGELFF. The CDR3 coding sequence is TGTGCCAACAGCTTTGTAACGGGCACCGGGGAGCTGTTTTTT.

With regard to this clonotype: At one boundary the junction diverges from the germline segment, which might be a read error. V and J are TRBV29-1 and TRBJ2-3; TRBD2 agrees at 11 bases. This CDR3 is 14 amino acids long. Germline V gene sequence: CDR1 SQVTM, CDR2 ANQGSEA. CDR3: CSVGLAGGTDTQYF. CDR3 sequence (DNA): TGCAGCGTTGGGCTAGCGGGAGGCACGGATACGCAGTATTTT.

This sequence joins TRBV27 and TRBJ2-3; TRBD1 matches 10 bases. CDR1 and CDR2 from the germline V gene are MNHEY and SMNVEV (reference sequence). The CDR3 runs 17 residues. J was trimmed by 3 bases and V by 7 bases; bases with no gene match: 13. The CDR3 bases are TGTGCCAGCATTCAACAGGGCGGGACAGGGGAGACAGATACGCAGTATTTT. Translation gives CASIQQGGTGETDTQYF.

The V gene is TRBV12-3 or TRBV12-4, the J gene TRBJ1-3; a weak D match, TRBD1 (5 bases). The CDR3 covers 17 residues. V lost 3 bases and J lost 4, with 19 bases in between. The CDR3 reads CASSFQLRGVEGNTIYF. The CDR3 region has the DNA TGTGCCAGCAGTTTTCAATTGAGGGGAGTAGAGGGAAACACCATATATTTT.

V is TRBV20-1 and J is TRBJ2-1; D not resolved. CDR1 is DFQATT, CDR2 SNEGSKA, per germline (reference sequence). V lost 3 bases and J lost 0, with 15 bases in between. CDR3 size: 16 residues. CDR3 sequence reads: CSARRTPGSSYNEQFF. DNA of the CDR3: TGCAGTGCTAGGAGGACCCCGGGCAGCTCCTACAATGAGCAGTTCTTC.

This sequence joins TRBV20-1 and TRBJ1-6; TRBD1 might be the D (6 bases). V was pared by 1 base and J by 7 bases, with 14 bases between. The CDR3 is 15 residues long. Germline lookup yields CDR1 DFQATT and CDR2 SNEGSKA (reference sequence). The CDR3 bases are TGCAGTGCTAGAGTGGGGGCCAGGGCCAATTCACCCCTCCACTTT. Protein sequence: CSARVGARANSPLHF.

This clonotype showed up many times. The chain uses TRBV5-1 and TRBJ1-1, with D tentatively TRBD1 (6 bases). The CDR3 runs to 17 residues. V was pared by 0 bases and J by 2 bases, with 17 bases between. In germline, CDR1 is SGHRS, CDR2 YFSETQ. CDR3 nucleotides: TGCGCCAGCAGCTTGGCTGGGGGCGCCCCCTCCAACACTGAAGCTTTCTTT. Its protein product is CASSLAGGAPSNTEAFF.

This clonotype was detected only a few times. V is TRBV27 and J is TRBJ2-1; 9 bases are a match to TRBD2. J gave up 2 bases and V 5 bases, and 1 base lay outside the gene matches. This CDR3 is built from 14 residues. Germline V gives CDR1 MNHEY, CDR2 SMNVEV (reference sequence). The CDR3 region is CASSLAGTYNEQFF. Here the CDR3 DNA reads TGTGCCAGCAGTCTAGCGGGGACCTACAATGAGCAGTTCTTC.

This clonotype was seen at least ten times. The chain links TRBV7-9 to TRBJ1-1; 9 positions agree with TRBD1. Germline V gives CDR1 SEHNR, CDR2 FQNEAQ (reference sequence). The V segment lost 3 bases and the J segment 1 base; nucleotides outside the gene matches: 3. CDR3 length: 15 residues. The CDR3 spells CASSLTGGANTEAFF. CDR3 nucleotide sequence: TGTGCCAGCAGCTTGACAGGGGGAGCGAACACTGAAGCTTTCTTT.

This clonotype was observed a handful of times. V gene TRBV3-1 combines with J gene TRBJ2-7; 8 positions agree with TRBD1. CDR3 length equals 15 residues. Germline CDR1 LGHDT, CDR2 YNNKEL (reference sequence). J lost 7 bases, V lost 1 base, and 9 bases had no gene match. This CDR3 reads CASSQGPRGLDEQYF. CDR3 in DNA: TGTGCCAGCAGCCAAGGTCCCAGGGGGCTTGATGAGCAGTACTTC.

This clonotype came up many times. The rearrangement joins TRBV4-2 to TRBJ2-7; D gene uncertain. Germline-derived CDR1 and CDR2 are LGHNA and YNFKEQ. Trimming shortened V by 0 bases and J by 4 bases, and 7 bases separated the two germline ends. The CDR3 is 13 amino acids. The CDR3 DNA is TGTGCCAGCAGCCAAGAACGAGGATACGAGCAGTACTTC. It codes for CASSQERGYEQYF.

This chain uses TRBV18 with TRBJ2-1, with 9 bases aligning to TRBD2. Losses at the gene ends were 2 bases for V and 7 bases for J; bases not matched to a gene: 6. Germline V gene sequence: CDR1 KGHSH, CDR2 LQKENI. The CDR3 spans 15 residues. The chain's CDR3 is CASSPIAGVVNEQFF. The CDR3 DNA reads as TGTGCCAGCTCACCAATAGCGGGAGTAGTTAATGAGCAGTTCTTC.

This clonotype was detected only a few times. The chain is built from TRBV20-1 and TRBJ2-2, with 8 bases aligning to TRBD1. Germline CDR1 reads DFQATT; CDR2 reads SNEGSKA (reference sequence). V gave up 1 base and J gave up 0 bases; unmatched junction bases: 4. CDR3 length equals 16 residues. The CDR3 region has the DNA TGCAGTGCTAGAGGTCCGACAGGGGCGAACACCGGGGAGCTGTTTTTT. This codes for CSARGPTGANTGELFF.

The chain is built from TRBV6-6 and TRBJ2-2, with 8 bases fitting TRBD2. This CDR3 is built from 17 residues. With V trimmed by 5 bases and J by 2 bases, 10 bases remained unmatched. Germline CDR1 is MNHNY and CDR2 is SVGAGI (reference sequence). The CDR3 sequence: CASSAPSAGVNTGELFF. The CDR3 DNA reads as TGTGCCAGCAGTGCCCCCTCAGCGGGAGTAAACACCGGGGAGCTGTTTTTT.

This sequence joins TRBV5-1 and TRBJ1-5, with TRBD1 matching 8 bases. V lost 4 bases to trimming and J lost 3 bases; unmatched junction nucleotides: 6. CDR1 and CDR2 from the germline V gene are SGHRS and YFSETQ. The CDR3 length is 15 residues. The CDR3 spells CASSTGQGLNQPQHF. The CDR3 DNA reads TGCGCCAGCAGCACCGGACAGGGCCTCAATCAGCCCCAGCATTTT.

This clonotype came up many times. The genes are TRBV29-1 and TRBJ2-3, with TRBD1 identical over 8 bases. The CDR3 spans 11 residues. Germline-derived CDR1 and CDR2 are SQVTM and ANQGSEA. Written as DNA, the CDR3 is TGCAGGGGACAGGACACAGATACGCAGTATTTT. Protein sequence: CRGQDTDTQYF.

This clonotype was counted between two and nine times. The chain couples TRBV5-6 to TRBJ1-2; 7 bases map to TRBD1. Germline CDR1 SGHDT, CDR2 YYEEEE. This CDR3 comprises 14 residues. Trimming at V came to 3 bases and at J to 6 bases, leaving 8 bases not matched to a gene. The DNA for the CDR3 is TGTGCCAGCAGCTGGAGACAGGGTGTAAATGGCTACACCTTC. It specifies CASSWRQGVNGYTF.

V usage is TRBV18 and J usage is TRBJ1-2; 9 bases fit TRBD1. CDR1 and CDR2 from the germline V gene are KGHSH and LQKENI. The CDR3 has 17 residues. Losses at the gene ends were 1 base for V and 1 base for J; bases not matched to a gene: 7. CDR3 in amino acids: CASSPQGQGTINYGYTF. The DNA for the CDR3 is TGTGCCAGCTCACCACAAGGACAGGGGACCATTAACTATGGCTACACCTTC.

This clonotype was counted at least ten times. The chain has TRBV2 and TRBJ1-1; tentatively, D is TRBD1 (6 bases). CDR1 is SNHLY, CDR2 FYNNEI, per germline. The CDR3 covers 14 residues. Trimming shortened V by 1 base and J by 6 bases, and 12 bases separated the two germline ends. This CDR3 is CASSEGQGRAEAFF. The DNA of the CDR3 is TGTGCCAGCAGTGAAGGTCAGGGGAGGGCTGAAGCTTTCTTT.

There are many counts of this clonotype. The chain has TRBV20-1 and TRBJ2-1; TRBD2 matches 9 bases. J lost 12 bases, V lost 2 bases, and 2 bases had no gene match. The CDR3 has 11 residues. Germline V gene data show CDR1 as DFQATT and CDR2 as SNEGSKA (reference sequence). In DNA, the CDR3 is TGCAGTGCTAGAACTAGCGGGTGGCAGTTCTTC. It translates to CSARTSGWQFF.

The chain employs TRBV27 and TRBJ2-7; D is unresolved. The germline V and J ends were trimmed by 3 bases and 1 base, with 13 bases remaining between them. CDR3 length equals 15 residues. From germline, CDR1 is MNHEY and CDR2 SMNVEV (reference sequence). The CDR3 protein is CASSFSASASYEQYF. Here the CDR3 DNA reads TGTGCCAGCAGTTTCTCGGCTAGTGCGTCCTACGAGCAGTACTTC.

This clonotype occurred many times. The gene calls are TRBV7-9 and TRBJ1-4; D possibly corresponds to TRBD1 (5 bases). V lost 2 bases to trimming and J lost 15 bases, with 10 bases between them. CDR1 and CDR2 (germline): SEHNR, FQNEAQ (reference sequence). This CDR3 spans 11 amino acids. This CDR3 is CASSLNQGLFF. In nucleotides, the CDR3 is TGTGCCAGCAGCTTAAACCAGGGATTGTTTTTT.

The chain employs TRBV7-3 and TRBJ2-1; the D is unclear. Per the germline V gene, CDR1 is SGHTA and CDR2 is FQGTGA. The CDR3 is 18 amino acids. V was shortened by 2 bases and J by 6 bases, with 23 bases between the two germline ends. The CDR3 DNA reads TGTGCCAGCAGCTTACTACCAATCTCCGCAGGATTGAGCAATGAGCAGTTCTTC. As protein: CASSLLPISAGLSNEQFF.

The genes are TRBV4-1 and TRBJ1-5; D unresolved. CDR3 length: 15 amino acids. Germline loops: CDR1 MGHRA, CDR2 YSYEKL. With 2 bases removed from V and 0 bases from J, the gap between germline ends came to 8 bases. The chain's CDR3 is CASSQRTYSNQPQHF. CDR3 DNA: TGCGCCAGCAGCCAAAGGACTTATAGCAATCAGCCCCAGCATTTT.

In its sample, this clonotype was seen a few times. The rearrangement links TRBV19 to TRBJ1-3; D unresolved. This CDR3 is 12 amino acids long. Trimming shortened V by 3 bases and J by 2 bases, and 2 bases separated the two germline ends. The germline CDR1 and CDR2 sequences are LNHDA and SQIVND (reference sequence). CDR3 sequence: CASSMAGNTIYF. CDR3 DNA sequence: TGTGCCAGTAGTATGGCTGGAAACACCATATATTTT.